This T cell receptor beta chain was profiled in a study of vaccination and CD4 T cells after COVID-19. Treatment described: roughly 11-day PBMC culture with coronavirus spike peptide pools or control peptides (ViraFEST assay). Cultured CD4+ T cell DNA underwent sequencing with the Oncomine TCR Beta short-read assay. From CD4+ T cells that had been cultured, genomic DNA was extracted. TCRdb redid the calling of the PCR reads with MiXCR, one entry per CDR3 protein. The table has around 10,000 distinct CDR3 sequences, about 50% seen once. There are a few counts of this clonotype. Its target is unknown. V lost 4 bases and J lost 3, with 16 bases in between. This CDR3 contains 15 residues. CDR1 SGHTA and CDR2 FQGNSA come from the germline V gene.

The sequence came from a human donor who had recovered from COVID-19. Input material: CD4+ T cells from blood, cultured in vitro. This chain links TRBV7-2 with TRBJ2-7; the D gene is possibly TRBD1 (5 bases). CDR3 nucleotide sequence: TGTGCCAGCAGCTATGAAGTGAGGACAAGCTACGAGCAGTACTTC. It encodes CASSYEVRTSYEQYF.